A single T cell receptor beta chain is shown here with its context. Assay used: immunoSEQ multiplex PCR; TCRdb lists only in-frame clones, some missing. The sample lists some 120,000 clones, around 87% occurring once. This sample was included in a study of control samples from healthy donors and cancer patients. V was pared by 0 bases and J by 1 base, with 12 bases between. Germline CDR1 and CDR2: LGHDT and YNNKEL (reference sequence). CDR3 length: 16 residues. This clonotype was obtained from a man aged 40-50 years in good health. Material: blood. The chain couples TRBV3-1 (or the pseudogene TRBV3-2) to TRBJ2-5; D might be TRBD2 (5 bases). DNA for the CDR3: TGTGCCAGCAGCCAAGATTCCGGGGAGCGCCAAGAGACCCAGTACTTC. Its translation is CASSQDSGERQETQYF.